The sequence of this T cell receptor beta chain was determined in a study of T cell repertoires in cytomegalovirus infection. Across the whole study: Based on public TCR beta signatures, there were indications of CMV infection and of a matching HLA type. Study findings and constraints: What dominated the ex vivo response were HLA-C-restricted CMV-specific TCR beta clonotypes.

TCRdb reprocessed the reads with MiXCR, giving one entry per CDR3 protein. This repertoire shows hundreds of thousands of distinct CDR3 sequences, 30% to 40% found once; its top ten account for around 15%. With regard to this clonotype: Its antigen is unknown.

CDR1 is SGHVS, CDR2 FNYEAQ, per germline. The trim removed 5 bases at V and 6 bases at J, leaving 6 bases unmatched. There are 14 residues in the CDR3. The sequencing sample was made of PBMCs. V gene TRBV7-6 combines with J gene TRBJ2-1, with TRBD2 matching over 8 bases. The receptor was isolated from a human donor in good health (CMV status not recorded). Some clones in this sample may be carry-over from other donors' samples. CDR3 sequence: CASSLGGAPNEQFF. The CDR3 DNA is TGTGCCAGCAGCCTCGGGGGGGCCCCCAATGAGCAGTTCTTC.